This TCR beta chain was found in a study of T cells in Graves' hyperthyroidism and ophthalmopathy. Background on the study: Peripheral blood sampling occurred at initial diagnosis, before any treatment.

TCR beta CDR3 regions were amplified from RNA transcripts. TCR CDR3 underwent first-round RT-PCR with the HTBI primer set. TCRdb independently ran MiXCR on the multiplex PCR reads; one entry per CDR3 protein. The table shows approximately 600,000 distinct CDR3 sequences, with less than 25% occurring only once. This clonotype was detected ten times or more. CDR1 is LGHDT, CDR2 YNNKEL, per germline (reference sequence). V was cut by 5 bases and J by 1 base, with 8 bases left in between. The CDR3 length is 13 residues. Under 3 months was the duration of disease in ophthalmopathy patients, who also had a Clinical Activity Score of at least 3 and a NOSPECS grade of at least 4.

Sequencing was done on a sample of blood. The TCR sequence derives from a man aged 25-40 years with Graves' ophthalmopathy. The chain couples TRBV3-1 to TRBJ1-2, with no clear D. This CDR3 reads CASSKVYNYGYTF. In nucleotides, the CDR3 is TGTGCCAGCAGCAAGGTCTATAACTATGGCTACACCTTC.